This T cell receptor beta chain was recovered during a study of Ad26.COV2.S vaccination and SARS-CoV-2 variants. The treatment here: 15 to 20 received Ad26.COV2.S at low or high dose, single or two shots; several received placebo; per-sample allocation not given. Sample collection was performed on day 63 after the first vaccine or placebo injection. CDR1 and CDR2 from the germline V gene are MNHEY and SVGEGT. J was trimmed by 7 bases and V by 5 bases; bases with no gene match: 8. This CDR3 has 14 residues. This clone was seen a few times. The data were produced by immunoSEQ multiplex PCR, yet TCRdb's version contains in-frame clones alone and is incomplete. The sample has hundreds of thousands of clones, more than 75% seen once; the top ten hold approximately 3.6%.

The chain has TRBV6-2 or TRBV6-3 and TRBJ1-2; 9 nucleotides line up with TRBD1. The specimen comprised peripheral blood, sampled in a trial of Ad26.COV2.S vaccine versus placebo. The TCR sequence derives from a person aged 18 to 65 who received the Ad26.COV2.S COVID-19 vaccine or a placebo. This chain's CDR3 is CASSKQGASPGYTF. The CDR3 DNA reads TGTGCCAGCAGTAAACAGGGGGCTAGCCCTGGCTACACCTTC.